These 21 T cell receptor beta chains were all obtained from the same sample, sequenced in a study of OX40 agonist ivuxolimab in advanced cancers. TCRdb's copy holds only in-frame clones and misses some; the assay was immunoSEQ multiplex PCR. The sample yields about 110,000 clones, around 90% seen once. This specimen consisted of CD4+ or CD8+ T cells sorted from blood, obtained in a trial of the OX40 agonist ivuxolimab. The receptors here all came from an adult with an advanced solid tumor such as melanoma, head and neck, liver or kidney cancer.

V usage is TRBV5-4 and J usage is TRBJ1-5, with D hard to call. This CDR3 has 17 amino acids. Deletions cut 4 bases from V and 3 bases from J, with 20 bases between. In germline, CDR1 is SGHNT, CDR2 YYREEE (reference sequence). The CDR3: CASSQVLRGRFNQPQHF. CDR3 in DNA: TGTGCCAGCAGCCAAGTGTTACGGGGTCGTTTCAATCAGCCCCAGCATTTT.

As regards this clone: Other nucleotide sequences in the sample specify the same CDR3. The J gene is TRBJ1-1, the V gene TRBV9; no reliable D call. The germline CDR1 and CDR2 sequences are SGDLS and YYNGEE. Trimming took 0 bases from V and 0 from J, leaving 3 bases between them. The CDR3 sequence is 13 residues long. CDR3 in amino acids: CASSVEMNTEAFF. The CDR3 bases are TGTGCCAGCAGCGTAGAAATGAACACTGAAGCTTTCTTT.

This clone was found a few times. This rearrangement joins TRBV19 to TRBJ2-3; 15 nucleotides line up with TRBD2. The V gene's germline CDR1 is LNHDA and CDR2 SQIVND (reference sequence). This CDR3 is built from 16 residues. Losses at the gene ends were 4 bases for V and 5 bases for J; bases not matched to a gene: 4. CDR3 in DNA: TGTGCCAGTAGTAAGGGACTAGCGGGGGGTGGAGATACGCAGTATTTT. Its protein product is CASSKGLAGGGDTQYF.

The chain has TRBV5-1 and TRBJ2-3; D unclear. This CDR3 has 12 residues. Germline V gene lookup returns CDR1 SGHRS and CDR2 YFSETQ. The V and J ends lost 6 bases and 3 bases respectively, with 8 bases between them. As DNA, the CDR3 is TGCGCCAGCACTTCCTATACAGATACGCAGTATTTT. This gives the protein CASTSYTDTQYF.

The V gene is TRBV27, the J gene TRBJ2-3, with 9 bases aligning to TRBD2. This CDR3 spans 15 amino acids. The trim removed 6 bases at V and 6 bases at J, leaving 10 bases unmatched. CDR1 and CDR2 from the germline V gene are MNHEY and SMNVEV (reference sequence). This CDR3 is CASRPIAGEWDTQYF. The CDR3 DNA sequence: TGTGCCAGCAGACCAATAGCGGGAGAATGGGATACGCAGTATTTT.

The chain has TRBV19 and TRBJ1-2; 8 bases fit TRBD1. There are 14 residues in the CDR3. Trimming at V came to 6 bases and at J to 4 bases, leaving 7 bases not matched to a gene. The V gene's germline CDR1 is LNHDA and CDR2 SQIVND (reference sequence). The CDR3 reads CASSRQGTSYGYTF. The CDR3 coding sequence is TGTGCCAGTAGCAGACAGGGGACTAGCTATGGCTACACCTTC. Full variable domain (missing parts from reference TRBV19 and TRBJ1-2): DGGITQSPKYLFRKEGQNVTLSCEQNLNHDAMYWYRQDPGQGLRLIYYSQIVNDFQKGDIAEGYSVSREKKESFPLTVTSAQKNPTAFYLCASSRQGTSYGYTFGSGTRLTVV.

The chain couples TRBV11-2 to TRBJ1-3; D is unclear. The CDR3 is 14 amino acids. Between the trimmed V and J ends, which lost 2 bases and 1 base, there was a span of 6 bases. The germline V gene encodes CDR1 SGHAT and CDR2 FQNNGV. This CDR3 is CASSLSLSGNTIYF. The CDR3 DNA sequence: TGTGCCAGCAGCTTATCCTTATCTGGAAACACCATATATTTT.

The chain joins TRBV15 to TRBJ1-5; D not resolved. The CDR3 has 15 residues. V was pared by 5 bases and J by 2 bases, with 13 bases between. Germline CDR1 and CDR2: LNHNV and YYDKDF (reference sequence). The CDR3 sequence is CATSPAPVGNQPQHF. The CDR3 nucleotides are TGTGCCACCAGCCCCGCGCCGGTGGGCAATCAGCCCCAGCATTTT.

The V gene is TRBV6-6, the J gene TRBJ1-2; 7 nucleotides line up with TRBD1. Germline V lookup: CDR1 MNHNY, CDR2 SVGAGI (reference sequence). With V trimmed by 5 bases and J by 3 bases, 9 bases remained unmatched. The CDR3 loop spans 15 amino acids. CDR3 bases: TGTGCCAGCAGTCAAACACGTGGGACAGACTATGGCTACACCTTC. Protein: CASSQTRGTDYGYTF.

This sequence joins TRBV6-1 and TRBJ1-2, with a tentative D call TRBD1 (6 bases). The length of the CDR3 is 15 residues. The germline gives CDR1 MNHNS, CDR2 SASEGT. V lost 0 bases, J lost 4 bases, and 12 bases lay in between. The CDR3 protein is CASSEARGHVYGYTF. DNA for the CDR3: TGTGCCAGCAGTGAAGCGCGGGGACACGTCTATGGCTACACCTTC.

The CDR3: CASRITGSYEQYF. The DNA for the CDR3 is TGTGCCAGCAGGATAACAGGGTCCTACGAGCAGTACTTC. The V gene is TRBV14, the J gene TRBJ2-7; tentative D call: TRBD1 (6 bases). Germline V CDR1 and CDR2: SGHDN, FVKESK. CDR3 length: 13 residues. The V and J ends lost 6 bases and 1 base respectively, with 10 bases between them.

The gene calls are TRBV5-6 and TRBJ2-5, with no clear D. The CDR3 totals 13 residues. Trimming took 1 base from V and 6 from J, leaving 10 bases between them. Germline CDR1 and CDR2: SGHDT and YYEEEE. CDR3 sequence reads: CASSLKGTKTQYF. In DNA form, the CDR3 reads TGTGCCAGCAGCTTGAAGGGAACGAAGACCCAGTACTTC.

With regard to this clone: This CDR3 is also generated by other DNA sequences in the sample. CDR3: CASSQDRGQPQHF. CDR3 coding DNA: TGCGCCAGCAGCCAAGATCGGGGGCAGCCCCAGCATTTT. The chain is built from TRBV4-3 and TRBJ1-5, with D tentatively TRBD1 (5 bases). Per germline, CDR1 LGHNA and CDR2 YSLEER. This CDR3 has 13 amino acids. V lost 0 bases and J lost 7, with 7 bases in between.

The chain recombines TRBV6-1 with TRBJ1-6; D ambiguous. V was cut by 7 bases and J by 13 bases, with 17 bases left in between. The germline CDR1 and CDR2 sequences are MNHNS and SASEGT. The CDR3 contains 13 residues. CDR3 amino acids: CASINDPVRPLHF. DNA for the CDR3: TGTGCCAGCATCAACGACCCCGTTCGCCCCCTCCACTTT.

The J gene is TRBJ2-7, the V gene TRBV13; no clear D gene. Germline assignment: CDR1 PRHDT and CDR2 FYEKMQ (reference sequence). This CDR3 comprises 15 residues. V was shortened by 2 bases and J by 1 base, with 12 bases between the two germline ends. The CDR3 nucleotides read TGTGCCAGCAGCTTAATGGGTCTGACTTCCTACGAGCAGTACTTC. Its protein product is CASSLMGLTSYEQYF.

V gene TRBV5-1 combines with J gene TRBJ1-5; D is unclear. The CDR3 has 14 amino acids. Germline V gene sequence: CDR1 SGHRS, CDR2 YFSETQ. V was shortened by 0 bases and J by 0 bases, with 4 bases between the two germline ends. DNA for the CDR3: TGCGCCAGCAGCTTGGAGGGTAGCAATCAGCCCCAGCATTTT. Protein product: CASSLEGSNQPQHF.

On this clone itself: The same CDR3 also results from other DNA sequences found in this sample. In DNA, the CDR3 is TGTGCCAGCAGCTTAAACACTGAAGCTTTCTTT. Protein sequence: CASSLNTEAFF. This chain links TRBV5-4 with TRBJ1-1; D remains ambiguous. The germline gives CDR1 SGHNT, CDR2 YYREEE (reference sequence). The CDR3 loop spans 11 amino acids. The V and J ends lost 2 bases and 2 bases respectively, with 1 base between them.

The chain employs TRBV27 and TRBJ2-1, with D maybe TRBD2 (6 bases). Trimming removed 3 bases at V and 0 bases at J, with 9 bases between. The CDR3 consists of 15 residues. Germline CDR1 reads MNHEY; CDR2 reads SMNVEV (reference sequence). This CDR3 reads CASSLEGFSYNEQFF. In DNA, the CDR3 is TGTGCCAGCAGTTTGGAGGGCTTCTCCTACAATGAGCAGTTCTTC.

V is TRBV28 and J is TRBJ2-5; 9 positions match TRBD2. TRBJ2-7 matches the DNA end more closely, so the J call is doubtful. The CDR3 is 14 residues long. Germline loops: CDR1 MDHEN, CDR2 SYDVKM. In DNA form, the CDR3 reads TGTGCCAGCAGTCCCTGGCGGGAGGGCCCCGAGCAGTACTTC. The encoded protein is CASSPWREGPEQYF.

The V and J genes are TRBV6-4 and TRBJ2-1; the match to TRBD2 covers 9 bases. V lost 5 bases to trimming and J lost 9 bases; unmatched junction nucleotides: 14. CDR3 length: 16 amino acids. Germline CDR1 is MRHNA and CDR2 is SNTAGT. The CDR3 region is CASSYPKNSGRVEQFF. DNA of the CDR3: TGTGCCAGCAGTTATCCAAAGAATAGCGGGAGAGTTGAGCAGTTCTTC.

The genes are TRBV25-1 and TRBJ1-5, with 7 bases identical to TRBD1. CDR1 is MGHDK, CDR2 SYGVNS, per germline. This CDR3 contains 14 residues. V lost 5 bases and J lost 7; bases outside the gene matches: 8. CDR3 nucleotides: TGTGCCAGCAGTCAGACAGGGAGGTACCAGCCCCAGCATTTT. Translated: CASSQTGRYQPQHF.